What follows is one TCR beta chain and its context. The antigen remains unidentified. The data were obtained in a study of tumor-infiltrating lymphocytes in primary liver carcinoma. In the study overall: Surgical resection was the treatment these patients received for primary liver carcinoma. Per sample, productive TCRbeta reads numbered roughly 3.5 to 7.13 million, similar across tissue types. The study, taken as a whole, reports: Top-250-clone fractions were significantly higher in tumors than in blood (p = 0.039). Tumor region pairs showed greater overlap than either tumor-adjacent or tumor-blood pairs did.

Priming with a constant-region primer yielded TCR beta cDNA from about 450 ng total RNA. Three nested multiplex PCR rounds, a slightly modified ARM-PCR, produced the libraries for TCR beta. For 10 cycles apiece, the opening two PCR rounds ran with TRBV1-TRBV30 forward primers and a C-beta reverse primer. TCRdb reprocessed the multiplex PCR reads with MiXCR, giving one entry per CDR3 protein. This sample has 330,000 or so distinct CDR3 sequences; almost 65% occur once, and the top ten carry under 8.5%. The study extracted blood RNA from unsorted whole blood and also extracted germline DNA. The CDR3 covers 15 residues. From germline, CDR1 is MNHNY and CDR2 SVGAGI (reference sequence). Trimming took off 0 bases at V and 5 bases at J, with 13 bases between the two ends.

Sequencing was performed on peripheral blood. This clonotype originated in a man in his forties with primary liver carcinoma and hepatitis B virus infection. The rearrangement uses TRBV6-6 and TRBJ2-5; D is possibly TRBD1 (6 bases). The CDR3 DNA is TGTGCCAGCAGTTACTCCGACGACAGGTGGGAGACCCAGTACTTC. It is translated as CASSYSDDRWETQYF.